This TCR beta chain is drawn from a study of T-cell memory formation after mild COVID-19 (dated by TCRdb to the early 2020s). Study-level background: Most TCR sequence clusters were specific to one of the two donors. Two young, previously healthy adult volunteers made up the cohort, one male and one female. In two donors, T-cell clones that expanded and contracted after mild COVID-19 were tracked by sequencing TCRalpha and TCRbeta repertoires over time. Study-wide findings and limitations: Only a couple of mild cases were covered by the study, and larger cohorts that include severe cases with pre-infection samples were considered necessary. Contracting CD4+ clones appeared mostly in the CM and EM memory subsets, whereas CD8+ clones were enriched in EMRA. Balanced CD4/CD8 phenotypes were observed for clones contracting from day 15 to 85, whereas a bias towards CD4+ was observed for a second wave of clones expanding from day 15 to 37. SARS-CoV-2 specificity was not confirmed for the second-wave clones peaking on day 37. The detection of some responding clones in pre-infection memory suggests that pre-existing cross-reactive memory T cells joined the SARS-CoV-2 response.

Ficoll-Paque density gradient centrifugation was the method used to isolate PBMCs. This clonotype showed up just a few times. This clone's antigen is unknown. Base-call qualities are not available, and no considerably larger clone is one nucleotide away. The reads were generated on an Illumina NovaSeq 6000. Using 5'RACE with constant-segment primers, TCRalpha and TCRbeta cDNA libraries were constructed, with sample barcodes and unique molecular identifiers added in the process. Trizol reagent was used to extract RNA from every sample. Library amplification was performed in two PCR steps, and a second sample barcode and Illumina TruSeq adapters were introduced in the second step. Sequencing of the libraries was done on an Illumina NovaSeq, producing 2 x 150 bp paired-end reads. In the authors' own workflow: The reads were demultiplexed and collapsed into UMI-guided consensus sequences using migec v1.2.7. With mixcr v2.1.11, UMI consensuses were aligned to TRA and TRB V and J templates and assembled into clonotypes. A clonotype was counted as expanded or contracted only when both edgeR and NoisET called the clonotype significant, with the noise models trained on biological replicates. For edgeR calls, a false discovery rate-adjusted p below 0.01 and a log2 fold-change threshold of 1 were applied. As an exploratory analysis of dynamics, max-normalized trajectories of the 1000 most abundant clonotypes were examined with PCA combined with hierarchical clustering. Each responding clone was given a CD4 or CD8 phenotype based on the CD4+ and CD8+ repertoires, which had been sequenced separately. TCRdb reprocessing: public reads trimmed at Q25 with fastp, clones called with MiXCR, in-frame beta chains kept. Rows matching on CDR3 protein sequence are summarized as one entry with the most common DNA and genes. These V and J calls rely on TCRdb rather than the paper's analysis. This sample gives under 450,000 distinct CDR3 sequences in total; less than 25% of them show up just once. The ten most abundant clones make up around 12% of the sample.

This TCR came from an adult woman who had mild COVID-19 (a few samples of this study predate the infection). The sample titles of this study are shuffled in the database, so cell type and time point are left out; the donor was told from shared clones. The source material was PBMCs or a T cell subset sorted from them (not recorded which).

DNA sequence: TGTGCCAGCAGCTATTCTAGCGGGAGGGTCTATGAGCAGTTCTTC. The encoded protein is CASSYSSGRVYEQFF. The rearranged chain carries TRBV5-6 and TRBJ2-1, with 12 central nucleotides matching TRBD2. The germline V gene supplies CDR1 SGHDT and CDR2 YYEEEE. V lost 3 bases and J lost 8 bases, and the count of bases not matched to a germline gene is 6. The CDR3 runs 15 amino acids, cysteine and phenylalanine included. The DNA shown is the 45-base CDR3, in frame from base 1.